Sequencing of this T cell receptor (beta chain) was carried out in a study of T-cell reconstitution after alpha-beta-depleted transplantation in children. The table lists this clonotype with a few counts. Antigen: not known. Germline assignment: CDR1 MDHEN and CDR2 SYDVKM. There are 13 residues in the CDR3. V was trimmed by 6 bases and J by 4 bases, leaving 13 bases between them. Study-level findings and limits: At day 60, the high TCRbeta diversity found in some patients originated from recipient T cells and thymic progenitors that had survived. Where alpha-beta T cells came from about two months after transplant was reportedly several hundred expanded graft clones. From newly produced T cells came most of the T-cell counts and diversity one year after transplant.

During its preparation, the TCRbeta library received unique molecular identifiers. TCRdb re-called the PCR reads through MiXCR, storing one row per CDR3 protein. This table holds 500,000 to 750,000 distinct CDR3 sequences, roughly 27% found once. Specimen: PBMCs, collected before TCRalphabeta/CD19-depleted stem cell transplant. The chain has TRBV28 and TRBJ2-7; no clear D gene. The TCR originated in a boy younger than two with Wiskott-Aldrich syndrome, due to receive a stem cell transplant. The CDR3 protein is CASSFRLEYEQYF. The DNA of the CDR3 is TGTGCCAGCAGCTTCCGACTGGAATACGAGCAGTACTTC.